Below, 22 T cell receptor beta chains from the same sample are listed, as sequenced in a study of naive and memory T cell subsets. The beta constant-region primer was an equimolar mix of two oligonucleotides covering TRBC1 and TRBC2. The ligated cDNA underwent four PCR rounds using SP2 and nested alpha and beta constant-region primers. TCRdb analysed the UMI-ligation and nested PCR reads with MiXCR anew, one entry per CDR3 protein. The repertoire holds about 99,000 distinct CDR3 sequences, roughly 15% seen once, with approximately 2.6% in the top ten. Their target antigens are unknown. Study findings and constraints: Especially in CD8 cells, naive repertoires contained a few larger clonotypes, possibly CD45RA-re-expressing memory cells.

The material sequenced was naive CD8+ T cells from blood. These receptors all stem from a human donor in good health.

V is TRBV27 and J is TRBJ2-7; 8 positions agree with TRBD2. Germline assignment: CDR1 MNHEY and CDR2 SMNVEV (reference sequence). V lost 3 bases and J lost 2; bases outside the gene matches: 6. The CDR3 has 15 amino acids. CDR3 sequence: CASSFGLAPTYEQYF. CDR3 nucleotides: TGTGCCAGCAGTTTTGGACTAGCTCCTACCTACGAGCAGTACTTC.

This clonotype was seen a few times. CDR3 nucleotide sequence: TGTGCCAGTAGTCCCGGCCGCCGACAGTCTAGCACAGATACGCAGTATTTT. It specifies CASSPGRRQSSTDTQYF. This rearrangement joins TRBV19 to TRBJ2-3, with D possibly matching TRBD1 (5 bases). The CDR3 is 17 residues long. Trimming stripped 5 bases from V and 0 bases from J, with 18 bases between. The V gene's germline CDR1 is LNHDA and CDR2 SQIVND (reference sequence).

At least ten counts were recorded for this clonotype. The chain recombines TRBV7-8 with TRBJ2-1; the match to TRBD1 covers 7 bases. This CDR3 contains 13 residues. V dropped 5 bases and J dropped 7; count of bases not matched to a gene: 5. Per the germline V gene, CDR1 is SGHVS and CDR2 is FQNEAQ. CDR3 sequence reads: CASSPTGDNEQFF. The DNA for the CDR3 is TGTGCCAGCAGCCCCACAGGGGATAATGAGCAGTTCTTC.

The rearrangement links TRBV9 to TRBJ2-7; possible D gene TRBD1, 6 bases. This CDR3 comprises 14 residues. Germline assignment: CDR1 SGDLS and CDR2 YYNGEE. V was shortened by 0 bases and J by 2 bases, with 9 bases between the two germline ends. The CDR3 here is CASSVAGTPYEQYF. In DNA form, the CDR3 reads TGTGCCAGCAGCGTAGCAGGGACACCCTACGAGCAGTACTTC. Filled out from reference TRBV9 and TRBJ2-7, the complete variable domain reads DSGVTQTPKHLITATGQRVTLRCSPRSGDLSVYWYQQSLDQGLQFLIQYYNGEERAKGNILERFSAQQFPDLHSELNLSSLELGDSALYFCASSVAGTPYEQYFGPGTRLTVT.

This clonotype was seen just once. The gene calls are TRBV5-5 and TRBJ2-7; D unclear. This CDR3 contains 15 residues. Germline assignment: CDR1 SGHKS and CDR2 YYEKEE (reference sequence). The V end was cut by 2 bases, the J end by 2 bases, with 14 bases between. DNA of the CDR3: TGTGCCAGCAGCTTTGCTTACCAGTCCGCCTACGAGCAGTACTTC. Encoded protein: CASSFAYQSAYEQYF.

In the case of this clonotype: A junction end diverges from the germline sequence, so it may reflect a read error. The rearrangement joins TRBV11-1 to TRBJ2-7; maybe TRBD1 (5 bases). The CDR3 spans 15 residues. Germline CDR1 reads SGHAT; CDR2 reads FQDESV (reference sequence). CDR3 nucleotides: TGTGCCAGCAGCCACAATGTTGACAGATCCTACGAGAAGTACTTC. This encodes CASSHNVDRSYEKYF.

This chain joins TRBV14 and TRBJ2-2; D perhaps matches TRBD1 (6 bases). The CDR3 sequence is 15 residues long. V was shortened by 4 bases and J by 6 bases, with 15 bases between the two germline ends. Per the germline V gene, CDR1 is SGHDN and CDR2 is FVKESK. CDR3 residues: CASSPNPQGAGELFF. The DNA of the CDR3 is TGTGCCAGCAGCCCTAACCCACAGGGCGCCGGGGAGCTGTTTTTT.

Written as DNA, the CDR3 is TGTGCCATCAGTGAGCCCCTGGCGGGTAGGGACAGCAGTCCCTACGAGCAGTACTTC. It yields the protein CAISEPLAGRDSSPYEQYF. V and J are TRBV10-3 and TRBJ2-7; 7 bases are shared with TRBD1. The CDR3 covers 19 residues. CDR1 ENHRY and CDR2 SYGVKD come from the germline V gene. Trimming took 2 bases from V and 2 from J; bases not matched to a gene: 18.

The chain recombines TRBV19 with TRBJ1-1, with no clear D. V was trimmed by 1 base and J by 1 base, leaving 10 bases between them. This CDR3 comprises 15 residues. Germline V gene lookup returns CDR1 LNHDA and CDR2 SQIVND (reference sequence). Here the CDR3 DNA reads TGTGCCAGTAGTATAGTTTCAGGTTCGAACACTGAAGCTTTCTTT. This translates into CASSIVSGSNTEAFF.

The chain has TRBV7-6 and TRBJ2-1; 9 nucleotides match TRBD2. The trim removed 3 bases at V and 5 bases at J, leaving 5 bases unmatched. This CDR3 is built from 15 residues. Germline CDR1 SGHVS, CDR2 FNYEAQ. CDR3 nucleotides: TGTGCCAGCAGCTTGTTGGGCGGGAGGGACAATGAGCAGTTCTTC. The encoded protein is CASSLLGGRDNEQFF.

This clonotype has ten or more counts. The genes are TRBV6-6 and TRBJ2-7; D is unclear. Germline V lookup: CDR1 MNHNY, CDR2 SVGAGI (reference sequence). This CDR3 has 12 amino acids. The V and J ends lost 6 bases and 6 bases respectively, with 12 bases between them. The CDR3 sequence is CASSQELFEQYF. CDR3 bases: TGTGCCAGCAGCCAGGAGTTGTTCGAGCAGTACTTC.

This clonotype has only a few counts. This sequence joins TRBV5-5 and TRBJ2-7; 7 bases agree with TRBD1. Trimming at V came to 4 bases and at J to 2 bases, leaving 9 bases not matched to a gene. The CDR3 runs to 15 residues. Per germline, CDR1 SGHKS and CDR2 YYEKEE (reference sequence). CDR3: CASSPPPTGTYEQYF. DNA of the CDR3: TGTGCCAGCAGCCCACCCCCGACAGGGACCTACGAGCAGTACTTC.

The rearrangement joins TRBV7-8 to TRBJ2-1; possibly TRBD1 for D (5 bases). The CDR3 sequence is 15 residues long. Trimming left V 4 bases short and J 0 bases short, with 10 bases between. Germline CDR1 reads SGHVS; CDR2 reads FQNEAQ. Written as DNA, the CDR3 is TGTGCCAGCAGCTCAACTGGGGCCTCCTACAATGAGCAGTTCTTC. This sequence encodes CASSSTGASYNEQFF.

The rearrangement links TRBV29-1 to TRBJ1-1; 9 bases line up with TRBD1. The germline V gene encodes CDR1 SQVTM and CDR2 ANQGSEA. V shed 6 bases and J 6 bases; nucleotides not matched to a gene: 11. This CDR3 is built from 14 residues. The CDR3 sequence is CSVTGQGGRAEAFF. The CDR3 coding sequence is TGCAGCGTGACGGGACAGGGAGGGAGAGCTGAAGCTTTCTTT.

This clonotype has at least ten counts. The CDR3 region has the DNA TGTGCCAGCAGTTACCACCCCCCGGACTCCTTGTACCAAGAGACCCAGTACTTC. As protein: CASSYHPPDSLYQETQYF. J is TRBJ2-5 and V is TRBV6-5; D perhaps matches TRBD2 (5 bases). The CDR3 loop spans 18 amino acids. V gave up 2 bases and J gave up 0 bases, with 19 bases separating them. Germline V gives CDR1 MNHEY, CDR2 SVGAGI.

This chain uses TRBV13 with TRBJ2-4; D is perhaps TRBD1 (6 bases). V dropped 7 bases and J dropped 0 bases, with 13 bases sitting between them. The CDR3 runs 15 residues. Germline V gene sequence: CDR1 PRHDT, CDR2 FYEKMQ (reference sequence). The CDR3 DNA follows: TGTGCCAGCACCCGCCGAGGGGGAGCCAAAAACATTCAGTACTTC. Residues: CASTRRGGAKNIQYF. The full variable domain, in which reference TRBV13 and TRBJ2-4 provide the parts outside the CDR3, is AAGVIQSPRHLIKEKRETATLKCYPIPRHDTVYWYQQGPGQDPQFLISFYEKMQSDKGSIPDRFSAQQFSDYHSELNMSSLELGDSALYFCASTRRGGAKNIQYFGAGTRLSVL.

The chain joins TRBV20-1 to TRBJ2-1, with 7 bases aligning to TRBD2. V lost 0 bases, J lost 2 bases, and 4 bases stayed unmatched. From germline, CDR1 is DFQATT and CDR2 SNEGSKA (reference sequence). The CDR3 covers 15 residues. The CDR3 nucleotides read TGCAGTGCTAGAGAAGGGCTAGCGGCCTACAATGAGCAGTTCTTC. It specifies CSAREGLAAYNEQFF.

In this sample, this clonotype turned up a few times. The CDR3 spells CATSAGGPRTEAFF. In DNA form, the CDR3 reads TGTGCCACCAGCGCGGGGGGGCCTCGTACTGAAGCTTTCTTT. The J gene is TRBJ1-1, the V gene TRBV24-1, with D perhaps matching TRBD1 (6 bases). Germline assignment: CDR1 KGHDR and CDR2 SFDVKD. V lost 7 bases and J 5 bases, leaving 16 bases between the germline ends. The CDR3 length is 14 residues.

The gene calls are TRBV9 and TRBJ2-6, with 7 bases that match TRBD1. J gave up 3 bases and V 3 bases, and 9 bases lay outside the gene matches. Germline V lookup: CDR1 SGDLS, CDR2 YYNGEE. The CDR3 consists of 17 residues. The CDR3 sequence: CASSGTTGPFGANVLTF. CDR3 in DNA: TGTGCCAGCAGCGGAACGACAGGGCCCTTTGGGGCCAACGTCCTGACTTTC.

The table lists this clonotype with a few counts. The CDR3 protein is CASSANREDTQYF. The DNA for the CDR3 is TGTGCCAGCAGCGCAAACAGGGAAGATACGCAGTATTTT. J is TRBJ2-3 and V is TRBV13, with D possibly matching TRBD1 (6 bases). The CDR3 is 13 amino acids. Germline V gene lookup returns CDR1 PRHDT and CDR2 FYEKMQ (reference sequence). V was trimmed by 5 bases and J by 5 bases, leaving 11 bases between them.

This clonotype has more than one count but fewer than ten. J is TRBJ2-7 and V is TRBV5-5; no firm D call. CDR1 is SGHKS and CDR2 is YYEKEE in the germline V gene (reference sequence). The CDR3 spans 13 residues. V was shortened by 0 bases and J by 2 bases, with 6 bases between the two germline ends. Here the CDR3 DNA reads TGTGCCAGCAGCTTGGGACGGACCTACGAGCAGTACTTC. Its protein product is CASSLGRTYEQYF.

This clonotype was seen a handful of times. The gene calls are TRBV4-2 and TRBJ2-3; maybe TRBD2 (5 bases). V lost 6 bases to trimming and J lost 8 bases, with 12 bases between them. Germline CDR1 reads LGHNA; CDR2 reads YNFKEQ. CDR3 length: 12 amino acids. The CDR3 DNA reads TGTGCCAGCAGACCCCCGAGCGGTACGCAGTATTTT. Translation gives CASRPPSGTQYF.